One sample yielded the 8 T cell receptor beta chains listed below, sequenced in a study of regulatory T cells in long-lasting Graves disease. The time point denotes: newly diagnosed GD, antithyroid drugs for less than 3 months. Scientists built the TCR library using RNA that was extracted from PBMCs. Arm-PCR of CDR3 regions and iRepertoire HTBI primers were used to build TCR beta libraries. MiXCR, run by TCRdb on the multiplex PCR reads, gives a single entry per CDR3 protein. Counted here are roughly 420,000 distinct CDR3 sequences, around 15% occurring once; the ten biggest clones make up about a sixth. These data were also reused for a study on T cells in Graves' hyperthyroidism and ophthalmopathy.

The starting material was peripheral blood mononuclear cells (PBMCs), obtained at new diagnosis, from a patient treated with antithyroid drugs. The receptors shown here come from a woman in her forties or fifties with Graves disease.

J is TRBJ2-7 and V is TRBV29-1; 9 bases line up with TRBD2. V was pared by 4 bases and J by 3 bases, with 4 bases of the junction left unmatched. CDR3 length: 13 residues. Germline V gene lookup returns CDR1 SQVTM and CDR2 ANQGSEA. This chain's CDR3 is CSVATSGNYEQYF. The CDR3 DNA reads TGCAGCGTTGCGACTAGCGGCAACTACGAGCAGTACTTC.

The V and J genes are TRBV6-5 and TRBJ2-3; D is uncertain. Trimming left V 4 bases short and J 2 bases short, with 10 bases between. The germline V gene encodes CDR1 MNHEY and CDR2 SVGAGI. The CDR3 contains 14 residues. The CDR3 DNA reads TGTGCCAGCAGTTCCCCGGTCCTCACAGATACGCAGTATTTT. This gives the protein CASSSPVLTDTQYF.

Many counts were recorded for this clonotype. The rearrangement uses TRBV28 and TRBJ2-7; no reliable D call. This CDR3 spans 14 amino acids. CDR1 and CDR2 from the germline V gene are MDHEN and SYDVKM. The ends were cut back, 3 bases at V and 3 bases at J, with 12 bases in the middle. CDR3 sequence reads: CASSFHGFHYEQYF. CDR3 nucleotide sequence: TGTGCCAGCAGTTTTCATGGATTTCACTACGAGCAGTACTTC.

Ten or more counts support this clonotype. The chain carries TRBV10-3 and TRBJ2-2; no reliable D call. Trimming pared 6 bases from V and 7 bases from J, leaving 18 bases between. Germline values: CDR1 ENHRY, CDR2 SYGVKD. The CDR3 is 15 amino acids. This CDR3 is CAISQPDSRIGELFF. The CDR3 region has the DNA TGTGCCATCAGCCAACCTGATAGTAGGATCGGGGAGCTGTTTTTT.

At least ten counts were recorded for this clonotype. V gene TRBV2 combines with J gene TRBJ2-7, with 7 nucleotides matching TRBD1. The trim removed 8 bases at V and 9 bases at J, leaving 13 bases unmatched. Germline V lookup: CDR1 SNHLY, CDR2 FYNNEI. This CDR3 has 13 residues. CDR3 protein: CASQTGQKSGQYF. The CDR3 nucleotides are TGTGCCAGCCAAACGGGACAGAAAAGCGGGCAGTACTTC.

A few counts support this clonotype. This sequence joins TRBV20-1 and TRBJ2-7; TRBD1 matches 7 bases. This CDR3 spans 16 amino acids. Germline CDR1 is DFQATT and CDR2 is SNEGSKA (reference sequence). V lost 0 bases to trimming and J lost 1 base; unmatched junction nucleotides: 9. The chain's CDR3 is CSARDIGGQQSYEQYF. CDR3 bases: TGCAGTGCTAGAGATATTGGGGGACAGCAATCCTACGAGCAGTACTTC.

The sample holds a few counts of this clonotype. The chain joins TRBV6-4 to TRBJ2-1; 9 bases line up with TRBD2. The CDR3 spans 15 residues. With 6 bases clipped from V and 5 bases from J, the junction kept 8 bases outside the gene matches. In germline, CDR1 is MRHNA, CDR2 SNTAGT. CDR3 sequence (DNA): TGTGCCAGCAGCGTTCTAGCGGGAAAAAACAATGAGCAGTTCTTC. Translated: CASSVLAGKNNEQFF.

This clonotype was detected ten times or more. The V call is TRBV2, the J call TRBJ2-3, with D possibly matching TRBD2 (5 bases). Looked up from germline, CDR1 is SNHLY and CDR2 is FYNNEI. The ends were cut back, 4 bases at V and 5 bases at J, with 7 bases in the middle. This CDR3 is 12 amino acids long. CDR3 amino acids: CASSVREDTQYF. The CDR3 DNA is TGTGCCAGCAGTGTTCGGGAAGATACGCAGTATTTT.